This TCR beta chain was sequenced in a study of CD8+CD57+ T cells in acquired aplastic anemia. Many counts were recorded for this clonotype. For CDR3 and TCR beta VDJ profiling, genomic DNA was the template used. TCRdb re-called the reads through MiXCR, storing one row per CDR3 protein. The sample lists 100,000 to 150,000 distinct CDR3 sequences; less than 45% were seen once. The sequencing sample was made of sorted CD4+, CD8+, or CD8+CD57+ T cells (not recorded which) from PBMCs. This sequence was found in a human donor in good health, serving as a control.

CDR3 loop: CASAVNPNQPQHF. CDR3 sequence (DNA): TGTGCCAGCGCGGTGAACCCGAATCAGCCCCAGCATTTT. J is TRBJ1-5 and V is TRBV6-2 or TRBV6-3; unclear D gene. Per the germline V gene, CDR1 is MNHEY and CDR2 is SVGEGT. V lost 8 bases, J lost 4 bases, and 12 bases lay in between. The CDR3 consists of 13 residues.